Listed below are T cell receptor beta chains from one sample, sequenced in a study of naive and memory T cell subsets. TCRdb re-called the UMI-ligation and nested PCR reads through MiXCR, storing one row per CDR3 protein. The sample contains 77,000 or so distinct CDR3 sequences, less than 15% of which appear only once. The sequencing sample was made of central memory CD4+ T cells from blood. Source of these receptors: a human donor in good health. The CDR3 runs from the conserved cysteine through the conserved F or W. The D gene is left open where the match is weak. Clone sizes are given selectively: once, few, many, or a class where the clone is expanded.

V gene: TRBV30
clone size: -
D gene: -
J gene: TRBJ1-2
CDR3 protein: CAWSPRGVVRGIYGYTF
CDR3 DNA: TGTGCCTGGAGTCCGCGGGGAGTGGTAAGGGGAATATATGGCTACACCTTC

V gene: TRBV29-1
clone size: many
D gene: -
J gene: TRBJ2-4
CDR3 protein: CSVEMASTFKNIQYF
CDR3 DNA: TGCAGCGTTGAAATGGCCTCCACGTTCAAAAACATTCAGTACTTC

V gene: TRBV20-1
clone size: many
D gene: -
J gene: TRBJ2-3
CDR3 protein: CSARDGGGVSTDTQYF
CDR3 DNA: TGCAGTGCTAGAGATGGAGGCGGGGTGAGCACAGATACGCAGTATTTT

V gene: TRBV28
clone size: -
D gene: TRBD2
J gene: TRBJ2-1
CDR3 protein: CDSSPLPSGSSTHEQFF
CDR3 DNA: TGTGACAGCAGTCCCCTCCCTAGCGGGAGTTCGACCCATGAGCAGTTCTTC

V gene: TRBV5-1
clone size: -
D gene: TRBD2
J gene: TRBJ2-2
CDR3 protein: CASSARTSGATGELFF
CDR3 DNA: TGCGCCAGCAGCGCCCGGACTAGCGGGGCCACCGGGGAGCTGTTTTTT

V gene: TRBV6-2/TRBV6-3
clone size: -
D gene: -
J gene: TRBJ2-2
CDR3 protein: CASTITGSDTGELFF
CDR3 DNA: TGTGCCAGCACCATTACAGGGAGTGACACCGGGGAGCTGTTTTTT

V gene: TRBV7-2
clone size: many
D gene: -
J gene: TRBJ2-5
CDR3 protein: CASSSSIAAGETQYF
CDR3 DNA: TGTGCCAGCAGCTCCTCGATAGCGGCCGGGGAGACCCAGTACTTC

V gene: TRBV6-2/TRBV6-3
clone size: many
D gene: -
J gene: TRBJ2-3
CDR3 protein: CASSYPPEDTQYF
CDR3 DNA: TGTGCCAGCAGTTACCCCCCGGAAGATACGCAGTATTTT

V gene: TRBV6-1
clone size: once
D gene: TRBD2
J gene: TRBJ2-3
CDR3 protein: CASRGLAGDHTQYF
CDR3 DNA: TGTGCCAGCAGGGGACTAGCGGGAGACCATACGCAGTATTTT

V gene: TRBV20-1
clone size: few
D gene: -
J gene: TRBJ2-5
CDR3 protein: CSASGDFQETQYF
CDR3 DNA: TGCAGTGCTAGCGGAGACTTCCAAGAGACCCAGTACTTC

V gene: TRBV13
clone size: -
D gene: -
J gene: TRBJ2-2
CDR3 protein: CASSLGGKNTGELFF
CDR3 DNA: TGTGCCAGCAGCTTGGGAGGAAAGAACACCGGGGAGCTGTTTTTT

V gene: TRBV28
clone size: few
D gene: -
J gene: TRBJ1-1
CDR3 protein: CASSLFFQGANTEAFF
CDR3 DNA: TGTGCCAGCAGTTTATTTTTTCAGGGAGCAAACACTGAAGCTTTCTTT

V gene: TRBV30
clone size: few
D gene: TRBD1
J gene: TRBJ2-7
CDR3 protein: CAWMIQGDRYEQYF
CDR3 DNA: TGTGCCTGGATGATACAGGGGGATCGCTACGAGCAGTACTTC

V gene: TRBV11-2
clone size: few
D gene: TRBD1
J gene: TRBJ2-3
CDR3 protein: CASRPTGGGTDTQYF
CDR3 DNA: TGTGCCAGCAGACCTACAGGGGGTGGCACAGATACGCAGTATTTT

V gene: TRBV20-1
clone size: few
D gene: -
J gene: TRBJ2-3
CDR3 protein: CSAYYGTFTDTQYF
CDR3 DNA: TGCAGTGCTTACTACGGGACCTTCACAGATACGCAGTATTTT

V gene: TRBV20-1
clone size: -
D gene: -
J gene: TRBJ2-5
CDR3 protein: CSARVLAEAQYF
CDR3 DNA: TGCAGTGCTAGAGTCCTAGCCGAGGCCCAGTACTTC

V gene: TRBV10-3
clone size: few
D gene: TRBD2
J gene: TRBJ2-1
CDR3 protein: CAIRPSGSRGNEQFF
CDR3 DNA: TGTGCCATCAGACCTAGCGGGAGCCGGGGCAATGAGCAGTTCTTC

V gene: TRBV20-1
clone size: -
D gene: TRBD1
J gene: TRBJ2-7
CDR3 protein: CSARDPGQGVAYEQYF
CDR3 DNA: TGCAGTGCTAGAGACCCAGGACAGGGGGTAGCTTACGAGCAGTACTTC

V gene: TRBV12-3/TRBV12-4
clone size: few
D gene: -
J gene: TRBJ2-1
CDR3 protein: CASSPGVGDALYNEQFF
CDR3 DNA: TGTGCCAGCAGTCCTGGGGTAGGGGATGCCTTATACAATGAGCAGTTCTTC

V gene: TRBV28
clone size: -
D gene: TRBD2
J gene: TRBJ2-1
CDR3 protein: CASIGMGLAGYNEQFF
CDR3 DNA: TGTGCCAGCATCGGAATGGGACTAGCGGGTTACAATGAGCAGTTCTTC

V gene: TRBV18
clone size: -
D gene: -
J gene: TRBJ2-3
CDR3 protein: CASSSMEERRDTQYF
CDR3 DNA: TGTGCCAGCTCATCTATGGAGGAGAGACGGGATACGCAGTATTTT

V gene: TRBV24-1
clone size: few
D gene: TRBD1
J gene: TRBJ1-6
CDR3 protein: CATSDLSTGTEYHSPLHF
CDR3 DNA: TGTGCCACCAGTGATTTGTCCACCGGGACAGAATACCATTCACCCCTCCACTTT

V gene: TRBV29-1
clone size: few
D gene: TRBD1
J gene: TRBJ2-1
CDR3 protein: CSGDRQHEQFF
CDR3 DNA: TGCAGCGGGGACAGGCAGCATGAGCAGTTCTTC

V gene: TRBV20-1
clone size: -
D gene: TRBD2
J gene: TRBJ2-1
CDR3 protein: CSGRIGLATGEQFF
CDR3 DNA: TGCAGTGGTAGAATCGGACTAGCGACCGGTGAGCAGTTCTTC

V gene: TRBV30
clone size: few
D gene: -
J gene: TRBJ2-7
CDR3 protein: CAWSADLSDRRFEQYF
CDR3 DNA: TGTGCCTGGAGTGCAGACCTTAGTGACAGAAGGTTCGAGCAGTACTTC

V gene: TRBV15
clone size: few
D gene: TRBD2
J gene: TRBJ2-3
CDR3 protein: CATSSLSRGGTDTQYF
CDR3 DNA: TGTGCCACCAGCAGTCTTAGTCGGGGGGGCACAGATACGCAGTATTTT

V gene: TRBV20-1
clone size: -
D gene: TRBD1
J gene: TRBJ1-1
CDR3 protein: CSATRQGRAEAFF
CDR3 DNA: TGCAGTGCTACTCGACAGGGAAGGGCTGAAGCTTTCTTT

V gene: TRBV4-3
clone size: many
D gene: TRBD1
J gene: TRBJ1-5
CDR3 protein: CASSQPTDRVGRPQHF
CDR3 DNA: TGCGCCAGCAGCCAACCCACGGACAGGGTCGGGCGGCCCCAGCATTTT

V gene: TRBV12-3/TRBV12-4
clone size: few
D gene: -
J gene: TRBJ2-7
CDR3 protein: CASSLALAGISYEQYF
CDR3 DNA: TGTGCCAGCAGTTTAGCGCTGGCAGGGATTTCCTACGAGCAGTACTTC

V gene: TRBV29-1
clone size: -
D gene: TRBD2
J gene: TRBJ2-1
CDR3 protein: CSAIKTSGRNNEQFF
CDR3 DNA: TGCAGCGCTATAAAAACTAGCGGTAGAAACAATGAGCAGTTCTTC

V gene: TRBV7-9
clone size: many
D gene: -
J gene: TRBJ2-6
CDR3 protein: CASSSSGAGANVLTF
CDR3 DNA: TGTGCCAGCAGCTCTTCCGGGGCTGGGGCCAACGTCCTGACTTTC

V gene: TRBV7-2
clone size: many
D gene: TRBD2
J gene: TRBJ2-7
CDR3 protein: CASSLTSSVEGGYEQYF
CDR3 DNA: TGTGCCAGCAGCTTAACGAGCTCTGTAGAGGGAGGGTACGAGCAGTACTTC

V gene: TRBV10-3
clone size: -
D gene: TRBD2
J gene: TRBJ2-3
CDR3 protein: CAIALGTSGRADTQYF
CDR3 DNA: TGTGCCATCGCCCTTGGGACTAGCGGGAGAGCAGATACGCAGTATTTT

V gene: TRBV2
clone size: -
D gene: -
J gene: TRBJ2-2
CDR3 protein: CASRVGPPTGELFF
CDR3 DNA: TGTGCCAGCAGGGTTGGCCCTCCGACCGGGGAGCTGTTTTTT

V gene: TRBV2
clone size: few
D gene: -
J gene: TRBJ1-5
CDR3 protein: CASSSETRSNQPQHF
CDR3 DNA: TGTGCCAGCAGTAGTGAGACACGGAGCAATCAGCCCCAGCATTTT

V gene: TRBV12-3/TRBV12-4
clone size: -
D gene: -
J gene: TRBJ1-5
CDR3 protein: CASRPGGVSNQPQHF
CDR3 DNA: TGTGCCAGCAGACCTGGTGGGGTTAGCAATCAGCCCCAGCATTTT

V gene: TRBV2
clone size: -
D gene: -
J gene: TRBJ2-2
CDR3 protein: CASKNEGDGELFF
CDR3 DNA: TGTGCCAGCAAGAATGAGGGGGACGGGGAGCTGTTTTTT